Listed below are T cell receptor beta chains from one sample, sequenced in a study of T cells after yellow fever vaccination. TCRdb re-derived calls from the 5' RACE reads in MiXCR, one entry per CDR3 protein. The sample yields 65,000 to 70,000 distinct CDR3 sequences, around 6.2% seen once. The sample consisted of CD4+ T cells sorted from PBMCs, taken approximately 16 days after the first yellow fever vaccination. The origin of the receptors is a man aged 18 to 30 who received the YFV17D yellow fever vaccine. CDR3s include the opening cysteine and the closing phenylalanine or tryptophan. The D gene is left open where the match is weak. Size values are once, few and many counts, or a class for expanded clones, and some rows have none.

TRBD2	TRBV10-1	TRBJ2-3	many	TGCGCCAGCAGCCCGGGACTAGCGGGGCCCACAGATACGCAGTATTTT	CASSPGLAGPTDTQYF
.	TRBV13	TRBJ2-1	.	TGTGCCATCAGCTTGGAGAATGAGCAGTTCTTC	CAISLENEQFF
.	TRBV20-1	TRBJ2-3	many	TGCAGTGCTAGACCGTGGGGTAGCACAGATACGCAGTATTTT	CSARPWGSTDTQYF
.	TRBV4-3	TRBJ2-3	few	TGCGCCAGCAGCCAAGAGGTCGGACCCCCGCGAAAAACAGATACGCAGTATTTT	CASSQEVGPPRKTDTQYF
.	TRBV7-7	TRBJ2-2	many	TGTGCCAGCAGCTTTCACTTTGCTACCGGGGAGCTGTTTTTT	CASSFHFATGELFF
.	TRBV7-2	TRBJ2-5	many	TGTGCCAGCAGCTTAGGTCAGGAGGAGACCCAGTACTTC	CASSLGQEETQYF
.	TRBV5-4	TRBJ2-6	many	TGTGCCAGCAGCTTGGGACAGGCTAGCTCTGGGGCCAACGTCCTGACTTTC	CASSLGQASSGANVLTF
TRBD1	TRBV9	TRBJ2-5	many	TGTGCCAGCAGCGTGGGACAGGGGGGAGAGACCCAGTACTTC	CASSVGQGGETQYF
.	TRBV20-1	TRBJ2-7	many	TGCAGTGCTAGAGATGCTGGGGGCCCGAACTCCTACGAGCAGTACTTC	CSARDAGGPNSYEQYF
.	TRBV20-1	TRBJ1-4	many	TGCAGTACTCACAGGGAGGGGAAACTGTTTTTT	CSTHREGKLFF
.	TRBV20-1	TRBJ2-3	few	TGCAGTGCTAGCCCGATAGATACGCAGTATTTT	CSASPIDTQYF
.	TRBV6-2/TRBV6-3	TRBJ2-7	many	TGTGCCAGCAGTTACTCCGCACAGTCGAGCTCCTACGAGCAGTACTTC	CASSYSAQSSSYEQYF
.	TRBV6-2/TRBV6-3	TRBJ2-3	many	TGTGCCAGCGGGTCTTCGGATACGCAGTATTTT	CASGSSDTQYF
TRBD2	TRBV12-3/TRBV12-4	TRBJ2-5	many	TGTGCCAGCAGCCAGACTAGCGGGGGGCCACGAGAGACCCAGTACTTC	CASSQTSGGPRETQYF
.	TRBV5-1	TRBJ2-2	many	TGCGCCAGCAGCTTCCGACAGTCCGGGGAGCTGTTTTTT	CASSFRQSGELFF
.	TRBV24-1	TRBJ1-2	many	TGTGCCACCAGTGATCTCGACAGTCGCTATGGCTACACCTTC	CATSDLDSRYGYTF
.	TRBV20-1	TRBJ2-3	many	TGCAGTGCTATAAGGGGGGTGGGCACAGATACGCAGTATTTT	CSAIRGVGTDTQYF
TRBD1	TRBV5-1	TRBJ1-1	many	TGCGCCAGCAGCGGAAACAGGGGGCTGGACACTGAAGCTTTCTTT	CASSGNRGLDTEAFF
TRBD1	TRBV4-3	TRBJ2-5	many	TGCGCCAGCAGCCAAGGAACTCCAGGGGGCCGGGAGACCCAGTACTTC	CASSQGTPGGRETQYF
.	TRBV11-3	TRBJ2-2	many	TGTGCCAGCAGCTCTGCAGGGGTCAGAGCCGGGGAGCTGTTTTTT	CASSSAGVRAGELFF
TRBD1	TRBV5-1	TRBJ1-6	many	TGCGCCAGCAGCGTTGACAGGGGTCATTCACCCCTCCACTTT	CASSVDRGHSPLHF
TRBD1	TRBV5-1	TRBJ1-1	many	TGCGCCAGCAGCTCGGCTGGGACAGGGGCTTCTGAAGCTTTCTTT	CASSSAGTGASEAFF
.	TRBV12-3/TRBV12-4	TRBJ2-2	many	TGTGCCAGCAGTTTCATAGAAACCGGGGAGCTGTTTTTT	CASSFIETGELFF